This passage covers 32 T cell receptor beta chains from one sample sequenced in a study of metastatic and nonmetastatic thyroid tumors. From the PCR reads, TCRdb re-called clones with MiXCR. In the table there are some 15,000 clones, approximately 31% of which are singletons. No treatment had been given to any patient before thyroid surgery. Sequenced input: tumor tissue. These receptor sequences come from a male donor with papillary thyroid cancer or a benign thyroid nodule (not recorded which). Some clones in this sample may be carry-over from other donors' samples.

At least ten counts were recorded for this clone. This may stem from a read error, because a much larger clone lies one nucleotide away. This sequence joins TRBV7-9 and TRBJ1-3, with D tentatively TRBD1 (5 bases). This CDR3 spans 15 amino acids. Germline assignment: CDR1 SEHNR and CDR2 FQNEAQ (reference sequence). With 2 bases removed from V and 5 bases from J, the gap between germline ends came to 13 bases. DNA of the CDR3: TGTGCCAGCAGCTTAAAGTACCCAGGGAGAAACACCATATATTTT. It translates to CASSLKYPGRNTIYF.

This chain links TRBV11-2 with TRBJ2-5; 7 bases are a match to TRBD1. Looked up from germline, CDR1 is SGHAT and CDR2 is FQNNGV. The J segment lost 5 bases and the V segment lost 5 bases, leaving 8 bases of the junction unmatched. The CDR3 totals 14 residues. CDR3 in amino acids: CASSPGGFRETQYF. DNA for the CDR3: TGTGCCAGCAGCCCAGGGGGATTCAGGGAGACCCAGTACTTC.

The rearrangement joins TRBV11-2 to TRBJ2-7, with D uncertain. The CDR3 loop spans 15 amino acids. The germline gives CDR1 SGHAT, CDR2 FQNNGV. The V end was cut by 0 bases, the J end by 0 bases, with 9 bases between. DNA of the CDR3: TGTGCCAGCAGCTTAGAAGGCTACCCCTCCTACGAGCAGTACTTC. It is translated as CASSLEGYPSYEQYF.

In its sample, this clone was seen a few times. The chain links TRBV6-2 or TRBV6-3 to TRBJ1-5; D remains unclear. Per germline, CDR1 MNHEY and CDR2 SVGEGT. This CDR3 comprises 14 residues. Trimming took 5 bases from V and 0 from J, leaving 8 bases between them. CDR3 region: CASSTVHSNQPQHF. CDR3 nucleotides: TGTGCCAGCAGTACGGTTCATAGCAATCAGCCCCAGCATTTT.

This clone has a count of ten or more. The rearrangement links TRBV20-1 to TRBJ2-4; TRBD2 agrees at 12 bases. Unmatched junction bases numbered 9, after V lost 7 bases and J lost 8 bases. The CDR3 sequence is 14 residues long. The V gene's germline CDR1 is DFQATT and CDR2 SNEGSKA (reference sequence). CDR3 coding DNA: TGCAGTGTAGGTCTAGCGGGAGGGGCGGACATTCAGTACTTC. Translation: CSVGLAGGADIQYF.

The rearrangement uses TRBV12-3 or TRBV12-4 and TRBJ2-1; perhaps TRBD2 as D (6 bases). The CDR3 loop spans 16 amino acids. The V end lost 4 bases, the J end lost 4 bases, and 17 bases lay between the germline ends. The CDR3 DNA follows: TGTGCCAGCAGTTCATCGGGGGACTCCTGGTACAATGAGCAGTTCTTC. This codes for CASSSSGDSWYNEQFF.

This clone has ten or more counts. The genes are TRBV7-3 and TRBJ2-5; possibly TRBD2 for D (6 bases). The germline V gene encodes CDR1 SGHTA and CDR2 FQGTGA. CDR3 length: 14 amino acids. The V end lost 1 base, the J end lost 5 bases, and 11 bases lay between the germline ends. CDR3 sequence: CASSLNGRGETQYF. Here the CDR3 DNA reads TGTGCCAGCAGCTTAAACGGGAGAGGGGAGACCCAGTACTTC.

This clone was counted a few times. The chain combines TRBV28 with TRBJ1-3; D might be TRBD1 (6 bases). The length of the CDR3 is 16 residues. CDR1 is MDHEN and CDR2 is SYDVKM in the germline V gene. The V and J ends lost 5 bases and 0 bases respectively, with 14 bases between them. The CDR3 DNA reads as TGTGCCAGCAGTCCCCGCAGGGGAACCTCTGGAAACACCATATATTTT. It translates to CASSPRRGTSGNTIYF. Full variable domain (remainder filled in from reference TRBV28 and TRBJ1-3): DVKVTQSSRYLVKRTGEKVFLECVQDMDHENMFWYRQDPGLGLRLIYFSYDVKMKEKGDIPEGYSVSREKKERFSLILESASTNQTSMYLCASSPRRGTSGNTIYFGEGSWLTVV.

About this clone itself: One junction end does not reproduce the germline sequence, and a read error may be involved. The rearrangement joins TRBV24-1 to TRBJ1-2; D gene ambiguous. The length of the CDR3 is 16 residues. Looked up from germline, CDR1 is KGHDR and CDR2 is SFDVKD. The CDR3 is CATSDPRSGANNGYTF. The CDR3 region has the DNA TGTGCGACCAGTGATCCTCGGTCAGGCGCTAACAATGGCTACACCTTC.

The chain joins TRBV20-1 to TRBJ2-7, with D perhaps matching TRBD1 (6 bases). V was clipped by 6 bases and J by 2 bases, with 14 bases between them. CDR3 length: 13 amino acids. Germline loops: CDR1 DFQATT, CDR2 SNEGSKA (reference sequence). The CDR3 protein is CSAAPTGTYEQYF. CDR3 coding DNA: TGCAGTGCCGCGCCGACAGGAACCTACGAGCAGTACTTC.

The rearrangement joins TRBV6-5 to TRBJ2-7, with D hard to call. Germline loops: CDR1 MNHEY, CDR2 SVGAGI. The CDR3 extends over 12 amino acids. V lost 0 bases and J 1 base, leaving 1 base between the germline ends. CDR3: CASSYSSYEQYF. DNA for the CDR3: TGTGCCAGCAGTTACTCGTCCTACGAGCAGTACTTC.

The CDR3 loop reads CSASGSSYEQYF. CDR3 DNA sequence: TGCAGTGCTTCAGGGAGCTCCTACGAGCAGTACTTC. This chain joins TRBV20-1 and TRBJ2-7; D may be TRBD1 or TRBD2 (5 bases each). Trimming took off 5 bases at V and 0 bases at J, with 8 bases between the two ends. This CDR3 contains 12 residues. CDR1 and CDR2 (germline): DFQATT, SNEGSKA (reference sequence).

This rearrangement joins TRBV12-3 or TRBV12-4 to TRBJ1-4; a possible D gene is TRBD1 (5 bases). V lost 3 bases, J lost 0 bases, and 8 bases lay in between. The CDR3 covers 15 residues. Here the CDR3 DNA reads TGTGCCAGCAGTTTGGGGCAGCCAACTAATGAAAAACTGTTTTTT. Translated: CASSLGQPTNEKLFF.

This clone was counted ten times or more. CDR3 amino acids: CASSLDPGLGWDEQYF. CDR3 bases: TGTGCCAGCAGCTTGGATCCGGGGCTCGGGTGGGACGAGCAGTACTTC. The V and J genes are TRBV5-4 and TRBJ2-7; D possibly matches TRBD1 or TRBD2 (5 bases each). Between the trimmed V and J ends, which lost 0 bases and 5 bases, there was a span of 18 bases. This CDR3 region has 16 residues. The V gene's germline CDR1 is SGHNT and CDR2 YYREEE (reference sequence).

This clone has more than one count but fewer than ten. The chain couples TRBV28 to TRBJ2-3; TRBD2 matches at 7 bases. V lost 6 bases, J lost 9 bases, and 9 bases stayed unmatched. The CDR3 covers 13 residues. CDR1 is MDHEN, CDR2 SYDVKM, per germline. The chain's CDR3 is CASSGGLRETQYF. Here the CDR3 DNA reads TGTGCCAGCAGCGGAGGGCTGCGGGAGACGCAGTATTTT.

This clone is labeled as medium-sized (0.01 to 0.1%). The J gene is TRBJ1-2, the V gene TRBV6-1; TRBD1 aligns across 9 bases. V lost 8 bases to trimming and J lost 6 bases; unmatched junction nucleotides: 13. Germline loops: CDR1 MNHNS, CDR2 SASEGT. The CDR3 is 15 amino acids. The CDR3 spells CASGPVTGGVDGYTF. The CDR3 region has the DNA TGTGCCAGCGGTCCTGTAACAGGGGGCGTGGATGGCTACACCTTC.

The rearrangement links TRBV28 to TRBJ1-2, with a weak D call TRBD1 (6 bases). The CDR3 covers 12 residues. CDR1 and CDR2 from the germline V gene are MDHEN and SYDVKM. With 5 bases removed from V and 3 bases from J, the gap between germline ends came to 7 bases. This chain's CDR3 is CASSRQDYGYTF. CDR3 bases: TGTGCCAGCAGTAGACAGGACTATGGCTACACCTTC.

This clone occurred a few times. CDR3 residues: CASSCYHF. DNA for the CDR3: TGTGCCAGCAGTTGCTACCACTTT. The gene calls are TRBV6-9 and TRBJ1-6; no reliable D call. Germline CDR1 and CDR2: MNHGY and SVAAGI. There are 8 residues in the CDR3. The V gene lost 4 bases and the J gene lost 18 bases, with 4 bases spanning the gap.

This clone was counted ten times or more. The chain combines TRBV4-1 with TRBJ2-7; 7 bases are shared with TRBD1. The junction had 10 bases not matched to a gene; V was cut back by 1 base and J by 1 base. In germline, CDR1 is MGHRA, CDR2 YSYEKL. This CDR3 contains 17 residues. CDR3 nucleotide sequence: TGCGCCAGCAGCCAAGGTTACCGGGACAGCTATTCCTACGAGCAGTACTTC. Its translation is CASSQGYRDSYSYEQYF.

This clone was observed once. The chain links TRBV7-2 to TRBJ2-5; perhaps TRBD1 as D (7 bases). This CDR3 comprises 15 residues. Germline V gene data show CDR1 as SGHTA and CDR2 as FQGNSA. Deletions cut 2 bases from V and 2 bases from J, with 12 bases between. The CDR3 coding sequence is TGTGCCAGCAGCTTACAGGGGGGAGATCAAGAGACCCAGTACTTC. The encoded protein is CASSLQGGDQETQYF.

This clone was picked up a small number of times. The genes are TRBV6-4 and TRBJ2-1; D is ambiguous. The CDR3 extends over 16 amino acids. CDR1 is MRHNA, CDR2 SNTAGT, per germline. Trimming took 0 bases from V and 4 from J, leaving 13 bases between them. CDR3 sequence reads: CASSDSGRTEYNEQFF. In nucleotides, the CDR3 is TGTGCCAGCAGTGACTCAGGTCGGACGGAGTACAATGAGCAGTTCTTC.

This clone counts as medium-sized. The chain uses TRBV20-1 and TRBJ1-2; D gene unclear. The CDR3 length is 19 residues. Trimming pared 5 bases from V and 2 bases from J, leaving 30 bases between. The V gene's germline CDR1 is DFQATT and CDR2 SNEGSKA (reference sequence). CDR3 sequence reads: CSAAPLRRQGGRLNYGYTF. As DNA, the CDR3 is TGCAGTGCTGCCCCGCTAAGGAGACAAGGAGGAAGACTAAACTATGGCTACACCTTC.

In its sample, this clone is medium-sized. CDR3 sequence: CASSIGGRVSGNTIYF. CDR3 nucleotides: TGTGCCAGCAGCATAGGTGGACGGGTCTCTGGAAACACCATATATTTT. The chain employs TRBV7-8 and TRBJ1-3; no reliable D call. Trimming shortened V by 5 bases and J by 0 bases, and 14 bases separated the two germline ends. The germline V gene has CDR1 SGHVS and CDR2 FQNEAQ. The length of the CDR3 is 16 residues.

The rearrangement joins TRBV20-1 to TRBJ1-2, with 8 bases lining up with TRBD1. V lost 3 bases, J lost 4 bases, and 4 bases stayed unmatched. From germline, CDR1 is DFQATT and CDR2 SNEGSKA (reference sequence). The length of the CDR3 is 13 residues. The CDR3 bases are TGCAGTGCTAGGGCCGACAGGGGCTATGGCTACACCTTC. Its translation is CSARADRGYGYTF.

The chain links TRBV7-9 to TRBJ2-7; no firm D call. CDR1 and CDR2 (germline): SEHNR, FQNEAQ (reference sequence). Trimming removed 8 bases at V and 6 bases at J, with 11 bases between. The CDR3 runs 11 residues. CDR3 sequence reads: CASGSSSEQYF. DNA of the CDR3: TGTGCCAGCGGATCTTCAAGCGAGCAGTACTTC. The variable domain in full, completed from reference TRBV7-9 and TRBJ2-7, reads DTGVSQNPRHKITKRGQNVTFRCDPISEHNRLYWYRQTLGQGPEFLTYFQNEAQLEKSRLLSDRFSAERPKGSFSTLEIQRTEQGDSAMYLCASGSSSEQYFGPGTRLTVT.

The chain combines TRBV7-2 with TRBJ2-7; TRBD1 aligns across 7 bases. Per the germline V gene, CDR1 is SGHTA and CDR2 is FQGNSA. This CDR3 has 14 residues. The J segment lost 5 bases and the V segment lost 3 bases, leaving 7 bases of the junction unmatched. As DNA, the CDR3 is TGTGCCAGCAGCTTCGACAGGGTGGCCAACGAGCAGTACTTC. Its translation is CASSFDRVANEQYF. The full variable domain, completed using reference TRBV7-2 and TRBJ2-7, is GAGVSQSPSNKVTEKGKDVELRCDPISGHTALYWYRQSLGQGLEFLIYFQGNSAPDKSGLPSDRFSAERTGGSVSTLTIQRTQQEDSAVYLCASSFDRVANEQYFGPGTRLTVT.

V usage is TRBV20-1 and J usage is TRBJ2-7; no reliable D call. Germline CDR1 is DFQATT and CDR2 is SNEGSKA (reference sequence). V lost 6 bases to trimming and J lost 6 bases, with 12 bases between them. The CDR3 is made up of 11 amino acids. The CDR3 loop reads CSAANAFEQYF. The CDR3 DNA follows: TGCAGTGCCGCCAACGCGTTCGAGCAGTACTTC.

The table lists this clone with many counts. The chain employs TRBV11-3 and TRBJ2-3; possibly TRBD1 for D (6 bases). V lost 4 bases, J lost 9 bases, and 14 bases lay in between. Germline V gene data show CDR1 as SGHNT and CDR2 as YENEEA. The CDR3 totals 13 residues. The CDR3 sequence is CASSSDTGNTQYF. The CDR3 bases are TGTGCCAGCAGCTCCGACACAGGGAACACGCAGTATTTT. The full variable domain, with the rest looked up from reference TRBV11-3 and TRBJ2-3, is EAGVVQSPRYKIIEKKQPVAFWCNPISGHNTLYWYLQNLGQGPELLIRYENEEAVDDSQLPKDRFSAERLKGVDSTLKIQPAELGDSAVYLCASSSDTGNTQYFGPGTRLTVL.

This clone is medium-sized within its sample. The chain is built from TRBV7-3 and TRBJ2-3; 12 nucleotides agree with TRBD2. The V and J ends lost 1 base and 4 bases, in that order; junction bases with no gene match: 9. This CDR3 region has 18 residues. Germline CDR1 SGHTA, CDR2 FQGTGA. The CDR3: CASSLMRLTSGGSDTQYF. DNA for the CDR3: TGTGCCAGCAGCTTAATGAGGCTGACTAGCGGGGGCTCAGATACGCAGTATTTT.

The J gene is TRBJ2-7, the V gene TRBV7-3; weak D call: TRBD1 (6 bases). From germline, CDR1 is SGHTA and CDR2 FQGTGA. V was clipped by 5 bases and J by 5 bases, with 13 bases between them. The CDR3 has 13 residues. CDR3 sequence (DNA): TGTGCCAGCAGCCTTAAGGCAGGGGACGAGCAGTACTTC. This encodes CASSLKAGDEQYF.

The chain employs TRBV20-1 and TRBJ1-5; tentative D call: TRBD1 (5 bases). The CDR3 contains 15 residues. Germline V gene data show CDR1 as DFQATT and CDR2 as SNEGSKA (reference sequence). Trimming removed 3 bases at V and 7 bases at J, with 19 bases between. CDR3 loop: CSASPRSGFGQPQHF. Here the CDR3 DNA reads TGCAGTGCTAGTCCCCGATCAGGGTTTGGGCAGCCCCAGCATTTT.

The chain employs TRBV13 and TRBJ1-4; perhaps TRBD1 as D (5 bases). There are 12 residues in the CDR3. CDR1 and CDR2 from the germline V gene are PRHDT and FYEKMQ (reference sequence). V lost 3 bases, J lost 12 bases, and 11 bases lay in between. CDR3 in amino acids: CASSFLREELFF. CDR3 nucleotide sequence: TGTGCCAGCAGCTTCCTCAGGGAGGAACTGTTTTTT.